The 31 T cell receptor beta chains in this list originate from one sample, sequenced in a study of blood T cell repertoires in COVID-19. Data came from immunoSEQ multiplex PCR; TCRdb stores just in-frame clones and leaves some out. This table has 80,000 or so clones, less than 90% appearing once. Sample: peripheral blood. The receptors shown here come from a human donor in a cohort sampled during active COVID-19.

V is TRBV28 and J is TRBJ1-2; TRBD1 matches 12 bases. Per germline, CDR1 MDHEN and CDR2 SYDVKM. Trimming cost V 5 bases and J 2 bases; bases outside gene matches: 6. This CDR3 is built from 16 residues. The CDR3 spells CASSSAGTGGNYGYTF. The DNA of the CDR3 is TGTGCCAGCAGTAGCGCCGGGACAGGGGGCAACTATGGCTACACCTTC.

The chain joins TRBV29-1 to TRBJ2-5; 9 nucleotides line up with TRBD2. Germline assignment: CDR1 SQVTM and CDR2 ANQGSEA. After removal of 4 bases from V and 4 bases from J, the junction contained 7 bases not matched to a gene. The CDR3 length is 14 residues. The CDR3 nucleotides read TGCAGCGTTGCGCGGGGGGGGGTAATAGAGACCCAGTACTTC. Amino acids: CSVARGGVIETQYF.

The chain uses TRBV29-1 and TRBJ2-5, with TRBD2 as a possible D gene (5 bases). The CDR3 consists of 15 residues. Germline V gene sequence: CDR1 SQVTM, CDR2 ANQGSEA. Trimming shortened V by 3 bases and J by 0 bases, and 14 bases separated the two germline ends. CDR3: CSVEPSPGYQETQYF. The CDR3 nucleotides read TGCAGCGTTGAGCCCTCTCCGGGGTACCAAGAGACCCAGTACTTC.

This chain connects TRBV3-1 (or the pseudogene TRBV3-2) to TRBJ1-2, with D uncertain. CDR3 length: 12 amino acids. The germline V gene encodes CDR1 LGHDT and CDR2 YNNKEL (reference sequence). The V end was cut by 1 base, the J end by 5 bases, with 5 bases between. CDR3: CASSQGLYGYTF. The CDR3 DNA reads TGTGCCAGCAGCCAAGGACTTTATGGCTACACCTTC.

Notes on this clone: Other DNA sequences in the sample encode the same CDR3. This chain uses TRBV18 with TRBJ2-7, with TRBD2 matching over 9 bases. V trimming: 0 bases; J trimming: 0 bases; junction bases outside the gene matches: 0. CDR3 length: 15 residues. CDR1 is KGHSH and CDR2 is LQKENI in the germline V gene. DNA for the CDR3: TGTGCCAGCTCACCACCTAGCGGGAGCTCCTACGAGCAGTACTTC. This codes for CASSPPSGSSYEQYF.

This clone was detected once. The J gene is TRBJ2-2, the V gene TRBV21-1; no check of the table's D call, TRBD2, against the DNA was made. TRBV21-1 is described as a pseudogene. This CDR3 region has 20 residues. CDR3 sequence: CATLEVRGLAGVFGTGELFF. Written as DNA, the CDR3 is TGTGCCACCCTCGAAGTAAGAGGACTAGCGGGAGTATTTGGGACCGGGGAGCTGTTTTTT.

CDR3 in amino acids: CASSKTGQNTEAFF. CDR3 DNA: TGCGCCAGCAGCAAGACCGGACAGAACACTGAAGCTTTCTTT. The V gene is TRBV5-1, the J gene TRBJ1-1, with D perhaps matching TRBD1 (5 bases). This CDR3 has 14 residues. V was pared by 4 bases and J by 1 base, with 11 bases between. Germline V gives CDR1 SGHRS, CDR2 YFSETQ.

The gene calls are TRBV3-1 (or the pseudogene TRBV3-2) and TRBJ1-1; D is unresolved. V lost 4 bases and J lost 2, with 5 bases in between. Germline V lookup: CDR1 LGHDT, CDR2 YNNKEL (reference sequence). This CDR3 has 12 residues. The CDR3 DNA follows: TGTGCCAGCAGCCCCTTAAACACTGAAGCTTTCTTT. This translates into CASSPLNTEAFF.

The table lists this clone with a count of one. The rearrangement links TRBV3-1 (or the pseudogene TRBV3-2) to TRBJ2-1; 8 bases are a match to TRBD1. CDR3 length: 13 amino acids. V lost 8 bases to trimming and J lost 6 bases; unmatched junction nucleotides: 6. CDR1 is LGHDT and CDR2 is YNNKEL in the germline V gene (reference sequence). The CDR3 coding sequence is TGTGCCAGCGGGCAGGGGGCCATCAATGAGCAGTTCTTC. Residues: CASGQGAINEQFF.

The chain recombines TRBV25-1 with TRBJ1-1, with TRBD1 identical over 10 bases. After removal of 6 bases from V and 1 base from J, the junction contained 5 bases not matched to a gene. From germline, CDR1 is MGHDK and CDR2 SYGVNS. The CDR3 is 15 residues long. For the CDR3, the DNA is TGTGCCAGCAGACGGACAGGGGGGGCGAACACTGAAGCTTTCTTT. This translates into CASRRTGGANTEAFF.

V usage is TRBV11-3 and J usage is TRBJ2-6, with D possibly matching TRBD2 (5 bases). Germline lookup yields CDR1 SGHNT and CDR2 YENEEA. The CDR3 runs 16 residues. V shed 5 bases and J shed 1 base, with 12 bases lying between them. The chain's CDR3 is CASSPAGESGANVLTF. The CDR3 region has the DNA TGTGCCAGCAGCCCCGCCGGGGAGTCTGGGGCCAACGTCCTGACTTTC.

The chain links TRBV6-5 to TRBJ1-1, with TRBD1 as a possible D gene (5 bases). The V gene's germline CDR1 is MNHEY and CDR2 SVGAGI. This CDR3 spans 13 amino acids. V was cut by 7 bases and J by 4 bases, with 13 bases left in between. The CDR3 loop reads CASTGGKSTEAFF. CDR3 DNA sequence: TGTGCCAGCACCGGGGGGAAGAGCACTGAAGCTTTCTTT.

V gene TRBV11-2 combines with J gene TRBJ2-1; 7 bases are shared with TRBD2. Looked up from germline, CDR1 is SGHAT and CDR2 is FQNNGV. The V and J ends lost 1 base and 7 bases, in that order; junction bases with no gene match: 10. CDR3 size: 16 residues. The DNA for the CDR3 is TGTGCCAGCAGCTTAGCTGGCGGGAGAAGTAGAAATGAGCAGTTCTTC. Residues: CASSLAGGRSRNEQFF.

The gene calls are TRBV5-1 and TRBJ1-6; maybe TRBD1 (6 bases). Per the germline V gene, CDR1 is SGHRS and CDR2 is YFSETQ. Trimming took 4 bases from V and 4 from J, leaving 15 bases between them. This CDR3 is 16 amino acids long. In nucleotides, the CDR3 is TGCGCCAGCAGCGAGGGACACAGCCTTTATAATTCACCCCTCCACTTT. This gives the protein CASSEGHSLYNSPLHF.

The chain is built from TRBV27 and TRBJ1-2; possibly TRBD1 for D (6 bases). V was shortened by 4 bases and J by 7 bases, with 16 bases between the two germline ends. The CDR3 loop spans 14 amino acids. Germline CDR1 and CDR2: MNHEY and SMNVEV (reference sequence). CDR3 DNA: TGTGCCAGCAGTTCACTTACAGGGATGCGTGGCTACACCTTC. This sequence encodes CASSSLTGMRGYTF.

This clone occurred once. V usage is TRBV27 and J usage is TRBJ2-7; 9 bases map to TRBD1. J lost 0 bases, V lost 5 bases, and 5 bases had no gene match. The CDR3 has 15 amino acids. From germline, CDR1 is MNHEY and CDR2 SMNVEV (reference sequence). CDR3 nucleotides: TGTGCCAGCAGTCTTCGGACAGGGGCCTCCTACGAGCAGTACTTC. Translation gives CASSLRTGASYEQYF.

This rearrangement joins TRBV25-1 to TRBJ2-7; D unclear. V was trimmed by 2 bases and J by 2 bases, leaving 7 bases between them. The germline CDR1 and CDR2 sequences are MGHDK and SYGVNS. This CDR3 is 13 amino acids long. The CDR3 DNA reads TGTGCCAGCAGTGAAGGCACCACCTACGAGCAGTACTTC. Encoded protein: CASSEGTTYEQYF.

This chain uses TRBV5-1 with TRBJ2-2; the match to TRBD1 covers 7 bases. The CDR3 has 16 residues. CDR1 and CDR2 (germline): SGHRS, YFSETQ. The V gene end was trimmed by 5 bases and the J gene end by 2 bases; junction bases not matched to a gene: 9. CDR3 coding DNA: TGCGCCAGCAGTTCAAACAGGGGTCCCAACACCGGGGAGCTGTTTTTT. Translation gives CASSSNRGPNTGELFF.

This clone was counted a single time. The CDR3 DNA reads as TGTGCTAGTGGTGTACCCAGGACTGAAGCTTTCTTT. The encoded protein is CASGVPRTEAFF. V is TRBV12-5 and J is TRBJ1-1; no definite D call. The CDR3 is 12 residues long. V was shortened by 5 bases and J by 5 bases, with 9 bases between the two germline ends. Germline assignment: CDR1 LGHNT and CDR2 FRNRAP.

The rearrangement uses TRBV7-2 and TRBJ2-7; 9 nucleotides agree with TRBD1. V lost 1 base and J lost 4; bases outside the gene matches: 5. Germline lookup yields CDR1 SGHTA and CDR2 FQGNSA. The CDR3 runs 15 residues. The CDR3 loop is CASSLDGTGLYEQYF. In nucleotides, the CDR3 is TGTGCCAGCAGCTTAGACGGGACAGGGTTGTACGAGCAGTACTTC.

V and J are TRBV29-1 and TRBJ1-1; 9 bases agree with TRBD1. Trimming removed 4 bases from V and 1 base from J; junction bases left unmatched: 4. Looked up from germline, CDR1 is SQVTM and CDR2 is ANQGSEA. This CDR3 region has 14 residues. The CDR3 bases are TGCAGCGTTGGGACAGGGGCCAGGAACACTGAAGCTTTCTTT. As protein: CSVGTGARNTEAFF.

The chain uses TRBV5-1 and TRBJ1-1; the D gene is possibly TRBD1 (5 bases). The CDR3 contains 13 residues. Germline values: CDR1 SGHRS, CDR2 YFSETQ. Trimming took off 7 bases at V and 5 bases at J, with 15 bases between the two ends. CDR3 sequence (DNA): TGCGCCAGCCGCAACCAGGGAGGTACTGAAGCTTTCTTT. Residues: CASRNQGGTEAFF.

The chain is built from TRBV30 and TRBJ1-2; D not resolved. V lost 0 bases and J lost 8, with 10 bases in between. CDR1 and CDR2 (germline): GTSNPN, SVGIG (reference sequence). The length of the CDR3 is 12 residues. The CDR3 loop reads CAWSVLTIGYTF. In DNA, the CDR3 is TGTGCCTGGAGTGTACTGACTATCGGCTACACCTTC.

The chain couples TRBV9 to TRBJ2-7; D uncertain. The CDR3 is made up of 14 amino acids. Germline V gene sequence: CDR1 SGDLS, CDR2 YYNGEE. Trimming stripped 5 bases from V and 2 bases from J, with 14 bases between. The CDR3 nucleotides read TGTGCCAGCAGTGATCACTTAGAACCCTACGAGCAGTACTTC. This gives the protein CASSDHLEPYEQYF.

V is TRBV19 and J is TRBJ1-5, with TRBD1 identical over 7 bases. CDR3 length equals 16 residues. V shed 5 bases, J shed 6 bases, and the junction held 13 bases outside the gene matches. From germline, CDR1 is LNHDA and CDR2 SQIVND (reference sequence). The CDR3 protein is CASSSLDRAVTQPQHF. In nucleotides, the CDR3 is TGTGCCAGTAGTTCACTTGACAGGGCGGTCACTCAGCCCCAGCATTTT.

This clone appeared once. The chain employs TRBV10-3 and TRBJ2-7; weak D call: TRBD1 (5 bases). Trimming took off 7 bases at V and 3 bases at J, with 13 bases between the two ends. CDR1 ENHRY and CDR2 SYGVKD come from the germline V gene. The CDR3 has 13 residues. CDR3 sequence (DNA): TGTGCCATCACCGGCGGCAGGGACTACGAGCAGTACTTC. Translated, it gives CAITGGRDYEQYF.

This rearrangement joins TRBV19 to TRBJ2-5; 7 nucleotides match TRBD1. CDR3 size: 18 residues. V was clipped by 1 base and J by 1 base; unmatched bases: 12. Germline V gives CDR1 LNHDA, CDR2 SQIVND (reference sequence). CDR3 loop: CASSIVLRGGGSQETQYF. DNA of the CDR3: TGTGCCAGTAGTATAGTTCTCCGAGGGGGCGGAAGCCAAGAGACCCAGTACTTC.

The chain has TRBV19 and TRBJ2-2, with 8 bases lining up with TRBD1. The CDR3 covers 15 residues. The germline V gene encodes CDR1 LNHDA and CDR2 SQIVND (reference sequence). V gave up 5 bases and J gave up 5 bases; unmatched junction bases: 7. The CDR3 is CASSDRGTRTGELFF. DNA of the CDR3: TGTGCCAGTAGTGACAGGGGAACGAGGACCGGGGAGCTGTTTTTT.

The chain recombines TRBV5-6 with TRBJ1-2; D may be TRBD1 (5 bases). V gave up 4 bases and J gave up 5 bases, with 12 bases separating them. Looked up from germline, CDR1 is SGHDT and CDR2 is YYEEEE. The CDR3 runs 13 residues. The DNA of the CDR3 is TGTGCCAGCAGCATGGTGACAGCTTATGGCTACACCTTC. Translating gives CASSMVTAYGYTF.

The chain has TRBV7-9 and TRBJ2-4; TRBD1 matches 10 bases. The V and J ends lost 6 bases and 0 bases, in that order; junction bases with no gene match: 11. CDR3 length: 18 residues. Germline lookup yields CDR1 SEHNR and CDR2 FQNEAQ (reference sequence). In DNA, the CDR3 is TGTGCCAGCAGTCACCACGACAGGGGGCCCTTAGCCAAAAACATTCAGTACTTC. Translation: CASSHHDRGPLAKNIQYF.

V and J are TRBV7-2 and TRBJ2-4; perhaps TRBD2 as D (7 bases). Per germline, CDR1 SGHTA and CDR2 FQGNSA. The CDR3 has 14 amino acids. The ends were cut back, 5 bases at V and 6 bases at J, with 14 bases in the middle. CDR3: CASSLRGALNIQYF. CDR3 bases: TGTGCCAGCAGCCTACGGGGGGCTCTAAACATTCAGTACTTC.